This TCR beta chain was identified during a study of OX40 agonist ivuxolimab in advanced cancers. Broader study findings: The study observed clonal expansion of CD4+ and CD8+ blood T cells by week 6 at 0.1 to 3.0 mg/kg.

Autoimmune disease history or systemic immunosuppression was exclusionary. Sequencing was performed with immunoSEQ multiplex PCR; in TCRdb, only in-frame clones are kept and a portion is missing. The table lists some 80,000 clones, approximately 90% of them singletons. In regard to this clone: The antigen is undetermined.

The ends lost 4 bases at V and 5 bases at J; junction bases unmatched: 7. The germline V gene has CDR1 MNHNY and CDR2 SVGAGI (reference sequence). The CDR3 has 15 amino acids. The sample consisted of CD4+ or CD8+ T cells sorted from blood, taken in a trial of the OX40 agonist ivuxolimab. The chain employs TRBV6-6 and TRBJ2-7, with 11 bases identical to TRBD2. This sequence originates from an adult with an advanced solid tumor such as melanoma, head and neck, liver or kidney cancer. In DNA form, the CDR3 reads TGTGCCAGCAGTTCGACTAGCGGGGTTATCCACGAGCAGTACTTC. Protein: CASSSTSGVIHEQYF.